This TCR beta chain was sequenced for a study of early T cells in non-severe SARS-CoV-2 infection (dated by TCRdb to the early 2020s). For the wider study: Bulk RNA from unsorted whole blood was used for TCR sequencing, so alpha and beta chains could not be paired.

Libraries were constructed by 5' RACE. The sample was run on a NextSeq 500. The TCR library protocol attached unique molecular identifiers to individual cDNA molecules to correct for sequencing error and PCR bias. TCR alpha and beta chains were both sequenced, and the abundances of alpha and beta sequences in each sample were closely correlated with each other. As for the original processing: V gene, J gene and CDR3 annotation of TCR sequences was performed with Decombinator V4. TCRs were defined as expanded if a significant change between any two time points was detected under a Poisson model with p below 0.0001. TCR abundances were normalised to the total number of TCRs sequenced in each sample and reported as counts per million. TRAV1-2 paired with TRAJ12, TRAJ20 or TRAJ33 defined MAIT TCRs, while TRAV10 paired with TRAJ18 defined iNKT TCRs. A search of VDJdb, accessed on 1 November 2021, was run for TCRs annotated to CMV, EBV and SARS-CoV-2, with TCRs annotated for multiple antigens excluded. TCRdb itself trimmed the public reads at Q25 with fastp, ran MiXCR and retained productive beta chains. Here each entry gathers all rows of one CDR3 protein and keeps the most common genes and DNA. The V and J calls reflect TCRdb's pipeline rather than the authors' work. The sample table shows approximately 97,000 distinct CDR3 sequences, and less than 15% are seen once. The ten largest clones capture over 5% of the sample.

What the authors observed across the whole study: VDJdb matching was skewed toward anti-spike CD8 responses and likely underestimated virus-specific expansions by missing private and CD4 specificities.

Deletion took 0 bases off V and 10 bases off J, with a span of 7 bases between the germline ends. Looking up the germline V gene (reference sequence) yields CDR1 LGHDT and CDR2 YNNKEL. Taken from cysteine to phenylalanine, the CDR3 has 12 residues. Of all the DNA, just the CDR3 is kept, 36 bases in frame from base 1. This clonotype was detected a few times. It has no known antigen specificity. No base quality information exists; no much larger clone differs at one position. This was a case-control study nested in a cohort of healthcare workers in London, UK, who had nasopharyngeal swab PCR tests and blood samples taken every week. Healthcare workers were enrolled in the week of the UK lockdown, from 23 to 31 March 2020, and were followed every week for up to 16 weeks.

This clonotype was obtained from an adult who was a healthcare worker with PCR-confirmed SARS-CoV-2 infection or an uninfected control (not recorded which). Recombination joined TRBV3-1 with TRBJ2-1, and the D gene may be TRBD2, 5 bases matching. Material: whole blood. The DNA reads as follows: TGTGCCAGCAGCCAAGAGGGCGGGGAGCAGTTCTTC. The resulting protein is CASSQEGGEQFF.